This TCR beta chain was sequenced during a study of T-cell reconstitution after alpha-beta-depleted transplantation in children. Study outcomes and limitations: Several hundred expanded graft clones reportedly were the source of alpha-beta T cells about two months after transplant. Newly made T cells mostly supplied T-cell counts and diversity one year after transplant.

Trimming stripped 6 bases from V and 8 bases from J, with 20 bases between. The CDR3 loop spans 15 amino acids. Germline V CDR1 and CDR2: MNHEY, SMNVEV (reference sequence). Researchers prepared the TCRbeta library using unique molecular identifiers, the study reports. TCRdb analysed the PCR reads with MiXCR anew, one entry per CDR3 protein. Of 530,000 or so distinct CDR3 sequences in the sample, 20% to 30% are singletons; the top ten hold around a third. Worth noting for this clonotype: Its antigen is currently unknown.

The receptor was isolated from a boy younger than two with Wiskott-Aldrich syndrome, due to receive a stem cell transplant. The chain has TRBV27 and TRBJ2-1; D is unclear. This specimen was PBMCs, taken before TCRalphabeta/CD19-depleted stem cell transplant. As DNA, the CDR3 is TGTGCCAGCAGAGTCGGGCCATTAGGTTCCCATGAGCAGTTCTTC. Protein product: CASRVGPLGSHEQFF.